Each of the 14 T cell receptor beta chains below was sequenced from the same sample in a study of blood T cell repertoires in COVID-19. The data were produced by immunoSEQ multiplex PCR, yet TCRdb's version contains in-frame clones alone and is incomplete. The sample contains around 100,000 clones, 87% of which appear only once. What was sequenced was peripheral blood. All receptors come from a man between 25 and 39 years old in a cohort sampled during active COVID-19.

This clone was seen a handful of times. This chain links TRBV30 with TRBJ1-6; 8 bases line up with TRBD1. The trim removed 1 base at V and 9 bases at J, leaving 11 bases unmatched. Germline CDR1 GTSNPN, CDR2 SVGIG (reference sequence). The CDR3 extends over 16 amino acids. The CDR3 nucleotides read TGTGCCTGGAGTGCAGGACTGACAGGGGTTGGTTCACCCCTCCACTTT. Amino acid sequence: CAWSAGLTGVGSPLHF.

Comment on this clone: A much larger clone is a single base away; this may be a read error. V and J are TRBV11-2 and TRBJ1-1; D remains ambiguous. Per the germline V gene, CDR1 is SGHAT and CDR2 is FQNNGV. Trimming shortened V by 5 bases and J by 2 bases, and 9 bases separated the two germline ends. The CDR3 has 13 residues. CDR3 in amino acids: CASSIGFNTEAFF. CDR3 coding DNA: TGTGCCAGCAGCATCGGGTTTAACACTGAAGCTTTCTTT.

This chain joins TRBV15 and TRBJ2-7; D is uncertain. V lost 0 bases and J 7 bases, leaving 7 bases between the germline ends. CDR1 and CDR2 (germline): LNHNV, YYDKDF (reference sequence). CDR3 length: 12 amino acids. CDR3 in amino acids: CATSRDYGEQYF. The CDR3 DNA reads as TGTGCCACCAGCAGAGACTACGGGGAGCAGTACTTC.

The chain recombines TRBV7-8 with TRBJ1-5; D is perhaps TRBD1 (5 bases). The germline gives CDR1 SGHVS, CDR2 FQNEAQ. The CDR3 is 13 residues long. V was cut by 3 bases and J by 6 bases, with 9 bases left in between. CDR3 in amino acids: CASSLETAQPQHF. The DNA of the CDR3 is TGTGCCAGCAGCTTGGAGACAGCTCAGCCCCAGCATTTT. Full variable domain (outside the CDR3, taken from reference TRBV7-8 and TRBJ1-5): GAGVSQSPRYKVAKRGQDVALRCDPISGHVSLFWYQQALGQGPEFLTYFQNEAQLDKSGLPSDRFFAERPEGSVSTLKIQRTQQEDSAVYLCASSLETAQPQHFGDGTRLSIL.

V gene TRBV6-2 or TRBV6-3 combines with J gene TRBJ1-2; possible D gene TRBD1, 5 bases. Trimming stripped 5 bases from V and 4 bases from J, with 8 bases between. CDR1 is MNHEY, CDR2 SVGEGT, per germline. The CDR3 loop spans 12 amino acids. The CDR3 reads CASSAGGYGYTF. CDR3 DNA sequence: TGTGCCAGCAGTGCCGGGGGCTATGGCTACACCTTC.

This clone was counted between two and nine times. This chain uses TRBV13 with TRBJ2-3; D is unresolved. Per germline, CDR1 PRHDT and CDR2 FYEKMQ (reference sequence). This CDR3 contains 14 residues. The V gene lost 3 bases and the J gene lost 6 bases, with 13 bases spanning the gap. CDR3 sequence reads: CASSFAAMMDTQYF. CDR3 bases: TGTGCCAGCAGCTTTGCGGCGATGATGGATACGCAGTATTTT.

The V call is TRBV6-1, the J call TRBJ1-5; 9 positions agree with TRBD1. Trimming cost V 4 bases and J 0 bases; bases outside gene matches: 16. This CDR3 is 20 amino acids long. Germline lookup yields CDR1 MNHNS and CDR2 SASEGT. The DNA of the CDR3 is TGTGCCAGCAGTGCAGGATCTAGACAGGGGGTGATCTATAGCAATCAGCCCCAGCATTTT. This translates into CASSAGSRQGVIYSNQPQHF.

The table lists this clone with a count of one. This chain joins TRBV12-5 and TRBJ1-1, with 7 bases matching TRBD1. Germline V gene data show CDR1 as LGHNT and CDR2 as FRNRAP. V trimming: 5 bases; J trimming: 1 base; junction bases outside the gene matches: 4. CDR3 length equals 14 residues. In nucleotides, the CDR3 is TGTGCTAGTGGTATGGGGACAGAGAACACTGAAGCTTTCTTT. This codes for CASGMGTENTEAFF.

The genes are TRBV6-5 and TRBJ1-2; no definite D call. Germline V lookup: CDR1 MNHEY, CDR2 SVGAGI. The V end was cut by 6 bases, the J end by 6 bases, with 14 bases between. The CDR3 extends over 13 amino acids. The CDR3, as DNA: TGTGCCAGCAGGGACGGGGTGATCGATGGCTACACCTTC. Translating it yields CASRDGVIDGYTF.

The rearrangement links TRBV6-6 to TRBJ2-1, with 11 bases identical to TRBD1. The V gene end was trimmed by 2 bases and the J gene end by 3 bases; junction bases not matched to a gene: 3. Germline-derived CDR1 and CDR2 are MNHNY and SVGAGI (reference sequence). CDR3 length equals 16 residues. The CDR3 coding sequence is TGTGCCAGCAGTTACGGACAGGGGGCACGCTACAATGAGCAGTTCTTC. Translated, it gives CASSYGQGARYNEQFF.

A single count supports this clone. The chain carries TRBV29-1 and TRBJ1-1; 7 nucleotides align to TRBD1. The CDR3 sequence is 12 residues long. Germline CDR1 is SQVTM and CDR2 is ANQGSEA. V lost 4 bases to trimming and J lost 2 bases; unmatched junction nucleotides: 1. The CDR3 DNA is TGCAGCGTTGGAGGGGGCAACACTGAAGCTTTCTTT. It codes for CSVGGGNTEAFF.

Comment on this clone: A read error may account for a junction end that differs from germline. The rearrangement joins TRBV7-9 to TRBJ2-7, with 8 bases matching TRBD1. The V gene's germline CDR1 is SEHNR and CDR2 FQNEAQ (reference sequence). The CDR3 is made up of 16 amino acids. CDR3: CASSLAMGRGHNEQYF. CDR3 coding DNA: TGTGCCAGCAGCCTAGCCATGGGCAGGGGGCACAACGAGCAGTACTTC.

This rearrangement joins TRBV5-8 to TRBJ2-3, with 11 bases identical to TRBD2. V shed 4 bases and J 6 bases; nucleotides not matched to a gene: 10. Germline assignment: CDR1 SGHTS and CDR2 YDEGEE. The CDR3 has 16 residues. DNA for the CDR3: TGTGCCAGCAGCAGCTCGGGACTAGCGGTGTTGGATACGCAGTATTTT. Amino acids: CASSSSGLAVLDTQYF.

V usage is TRBV5-1 and J usage is TRBJ2-4; 9 nucleotides match TRBD1. J gave up 0 bases and V 1 base, and 5 bases lay outside the gene matches. Germline CDR1 SGHRS, CDR2 YFSETQ. CDR3 length: 17 amino acids. The DNA of the CDR3 is TGCGCCAGCAGCTTGACGGGACAGGGTGCAGCCAAAAACATTCAGTACTTC. Translation gives CASSLTGQGAAKNIQYF.